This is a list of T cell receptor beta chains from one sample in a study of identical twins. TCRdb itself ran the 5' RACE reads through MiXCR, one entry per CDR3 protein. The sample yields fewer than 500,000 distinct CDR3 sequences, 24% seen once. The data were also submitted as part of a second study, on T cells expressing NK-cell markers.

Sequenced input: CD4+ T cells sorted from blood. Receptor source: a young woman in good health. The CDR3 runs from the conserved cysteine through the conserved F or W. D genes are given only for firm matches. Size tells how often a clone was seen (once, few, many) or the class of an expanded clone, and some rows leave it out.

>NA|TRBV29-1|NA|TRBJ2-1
TGCAGCGTTCGACTAGGGGAGTTCCCTGAGCAGTTCTTC
CSVRLGEFPEQFF
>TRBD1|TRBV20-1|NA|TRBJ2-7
TGCAGTGCTGGAGCTCGGGACAGGGGGTCCTACGAGCAGTACTTC
CSAGARDRGSYEQYF
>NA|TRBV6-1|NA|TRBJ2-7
TGTGCCAGCACAGACCCGGGCCACGAGCAGTACTTC
CASTDPGHEQYF
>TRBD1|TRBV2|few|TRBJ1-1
TGTGCCACCCGAGGGACAGGGGGCACTGAAGCTTTCTTT
CATRGTGGTEAFF
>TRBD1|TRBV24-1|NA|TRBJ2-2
TGTGCCACCAGTGATACACGACAGGGAACCGGGGAGCTGTTTTTT
CATSDTRQGTGELFF
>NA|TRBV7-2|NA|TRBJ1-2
TGTGCCAGCAGCTTAGCGGAGGCTCTCTATGGGATAAATAACTATGGCTACACCTTC
CASSLAEALYGINNYGYTF
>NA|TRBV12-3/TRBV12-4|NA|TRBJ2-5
TGTGCCAGCAGTTTAGGGACACGAGAGACCCAGTACTTC
CASSLGTRETQYF
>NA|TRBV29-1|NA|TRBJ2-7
TGCAGCGTTCGGCTCTTCACCTACGAGCAGTACTTC
CSVRLFTYEQYF
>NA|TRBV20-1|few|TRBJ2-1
TGCAGTGCTAGTCGAGTGGGGCTAAGGGTGAATGAGCAGTTCTTC
CSASRVGLRVNEQFF
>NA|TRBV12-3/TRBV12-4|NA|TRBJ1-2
TGTGCCAGCTCTACCATGTCTGATCGTGGGCGTCTCACCTTC
CASSTMSDRGRLTF
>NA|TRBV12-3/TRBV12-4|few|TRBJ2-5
TGTGCCAGCAGGTCGATAGAGACCCAGTACTTC
CASRSIETQYF
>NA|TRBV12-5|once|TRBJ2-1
TGTGCTAGTGGTTTGGGCGGACAGAGCTTTAATGAGCAGTTCTTC
CASGLGGQSFNEQFF
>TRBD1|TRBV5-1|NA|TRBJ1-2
TGCGCCAGCAGGCAACCGGGACAGGGTAACTATGGCTACACCTTC
CASRQPGQGNYGYTF
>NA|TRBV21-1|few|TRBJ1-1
TGTGCCAGCAGCAAAGGAATCCTCCGGGGCACTGAAGCTTTCTTT
CASSKGILRGTEAFF
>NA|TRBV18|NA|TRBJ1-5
TGTGCCAGCTCACGCTCCAGGGATCAGCCCCAGCATTTT
CASSRSRDQPQHF
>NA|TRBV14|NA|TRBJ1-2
TGTGCCAGCAGCCGAGCCCGGGACACCTTCTTC
CASSRARDTFF
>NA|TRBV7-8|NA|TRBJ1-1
TGTGCCAGCAGCAATTTTTATACAGGGACCACTGAAGCTTTCTTT
CASSNFYTGTTEAFF
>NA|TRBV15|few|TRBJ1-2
TGTGCCACCAGCAGAGAGACAGTCAGTGGCTACACCTTC
CATSRETVSGYTF
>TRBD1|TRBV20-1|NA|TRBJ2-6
TGCAGTGCTAGGGGGACAGGTGGGGCCAACGTCCTGACTTTC
CSARGTGGANVLTF
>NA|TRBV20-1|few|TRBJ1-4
TGCAGTGCTAGGGGTCCCAATGAAAAACTGTTTTTT
CSARGPNEKLFF
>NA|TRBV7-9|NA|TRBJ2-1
TGTGCCAGCAGCTTAGGGAGGCAGAAATACTCCTACAATGAGCAGTTCTTC
CASSLGRQKYSYNEQFF
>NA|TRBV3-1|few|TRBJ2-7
TGTGCCAGCAGCCAAGCACCGGCAGGGAGCATGAACGAGCAGTACTTC
CASSQAPAGSMNEQYF
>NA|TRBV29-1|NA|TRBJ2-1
TGCAGCGTTTCCCGGCTAGCCTACAATGAGCAGTTCTTC
CSVSRLAYNEQFF
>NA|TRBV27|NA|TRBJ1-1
TGTGCCAGCAGTTATGGGGCAAGAGCTTTCTTT
CASSYGARAFF
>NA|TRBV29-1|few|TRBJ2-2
TGCAGCGTTCCTTCGCGGGTAACCGGGGAGCTGTTTTTT
CSVPSRVTGELFF
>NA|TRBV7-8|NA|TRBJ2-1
TGTGCCAGCAGTCCGGCCCGACTAGTACGTGAGCAGTTCTTC
CASSPARLVREQFF
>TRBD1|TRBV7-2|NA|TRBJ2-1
TGTGCCAGCAGCCCATACAGGGGGACCTACAATGAGCAGTTCTTC
CASSPYRGTYNEQFF
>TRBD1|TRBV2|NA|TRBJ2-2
TGTGCCAGCAGGGGGACAGGGCACACCGGGGAGCTGTTTTTT
CASRGTGHTGELFF
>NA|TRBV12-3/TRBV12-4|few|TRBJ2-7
TGTGCCAGCAGACGGGACACGGGGATAAAGTACTTC
CASRRDTGIKYF
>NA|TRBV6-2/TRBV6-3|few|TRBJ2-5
TGTGCCAGCAGTTTAAGACAGTCCCAAGAGACCCAGTACTTC
CASSLRQSQETQYF
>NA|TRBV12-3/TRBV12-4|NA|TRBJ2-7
TGTGCCAGCAGTTTAGGTTCTGCGGGCTACGAGCAGTACTTC
CASSLGSAGYEQYF
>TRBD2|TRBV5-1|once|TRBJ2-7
TGCGCCAGCAGCTTGGGGGTTAGGACTAGCGGGTCCCGGCCCCCCTACGAGCAGTACTTC
CASSLGVRTSGSRPPYEQYF
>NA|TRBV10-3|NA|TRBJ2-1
TGTGCCATCAGAGGGGGGACTGGCTCCTACAATGAGCAGTTCTTC
CAIRGGTGSYNEQFF
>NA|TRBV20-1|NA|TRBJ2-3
TGCAGTGCTAGGGACGCCCGGCGGGATACGCAGTATTTT
CSARDARRDTQYF
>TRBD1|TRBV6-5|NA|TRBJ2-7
TGTGCCAGCAATTCCCGGGACAGGGACAGCGAGCAGTACTTC
CASNSRDRDSEQYF